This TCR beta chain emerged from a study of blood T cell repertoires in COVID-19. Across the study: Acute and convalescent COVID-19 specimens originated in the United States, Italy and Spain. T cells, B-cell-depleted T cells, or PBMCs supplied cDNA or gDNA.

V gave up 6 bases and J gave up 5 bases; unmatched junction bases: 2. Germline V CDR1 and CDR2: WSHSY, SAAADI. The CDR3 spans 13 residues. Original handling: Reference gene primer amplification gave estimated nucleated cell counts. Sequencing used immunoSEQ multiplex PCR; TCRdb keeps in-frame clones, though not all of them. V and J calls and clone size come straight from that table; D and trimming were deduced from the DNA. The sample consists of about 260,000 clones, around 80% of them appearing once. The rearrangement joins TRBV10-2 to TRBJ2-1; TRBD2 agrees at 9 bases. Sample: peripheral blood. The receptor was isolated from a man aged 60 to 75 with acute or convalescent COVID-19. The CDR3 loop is CASRLAGDNEQFF. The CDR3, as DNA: TGCGCCAGCAGACTAGCGGGCGACAATGAGCAGTTCTTC.